Sequencing of this T cell receptor (beta chain) was carried out in a study of tumor-infiltrating lymphocytes in primary liver carcinoma. Study at large: Tumors, staged T1-T3 N0M0, spanned roughly 4 to 11 cm. Each of the samples returned roughly 3.65 to 7.5 million productive TCRbeta reads (a yield similar across tissue types). Study-wide findings and caveats: Only about 7-25% of top clones showed up in all five tumor regions.

Germline V gene sequence: CDR1 SGHNT, CDR2 YENEEA. CDR3 length: 15 residues. Production of TCR beta cDNA used about 500 ng total RNA together with a constant-region primer. Libraries of TCR beta came from three nested multiplex PCR rounds with slightly modified ARM-PCR. The first two PCR rounds used TRBV1-TRBV30 forward primers with a C-beta reverse primer, around 10 cycles each. MiXCR, applied by TCRdb to the multiplex PCR reads, yields one record per CDR3 protein. The sample records roughly 22,000 distinct CDR3 sequences, more than 75% being singletons. Joint extraction of RNA and DNA used about 17-31 mg of bulk tissue that was unsorted. Each of the tumor samples contained in excess of 80% viable tumor cells. A word on this clonotype: Its antigen is currently unknown. The junction and the germline gene differ at one end; a read error may be behind it.

The sequenced sample was liver tumor tissue from sampling region 2. Stated subset: tumor region T2, inferior pole. V usage is TRBV11-3 and J usage is TRBJ2-1; 8 bases are a match to TRBD2. The TCR comes from a woman aged 25 to 45 with primary liver carcinoma and hepatitis B virus infection. The CDR3, as DNA: TGTGCCATCAGCCGACTAGCGAGGAGGGGGTATGAGCAGTTCTTC. The encoded protein is CAISRLARRGYEQFF.